A single sample gave rise to the 14 T cell receptor beta chains below, sequenced in a study of beta chain features in type 1 diabetes. Every bit of the isolated RNA underwent reverse transcription, so sequencing read expressed TCRB transcripts. Libraries were prepared by immunoSEQ multiplex PCR; TCRdb keeps only in-frame clonotypes and omits some of them. The repertoire holds fewer than 200,000 clones, with roughly 8% as singletons. Material for sequencing was central memory CD4+ T cells from blood. The receptors derive from a man aged 18 to 29 in good health.

The chain couples TRBV7-2 to TRBJ2-1, with unresolved D. Germline CDR1 and CDR2: SGHTA and FQGNSA. V was pared by 2 bases and J by 5 bases, with 10 bases between. This CDR3 contains 14 residues. The CDR3 sequence: CASSLSLSHNEQFF. In DNA, the CDR3 is TGTGCCAGCAGCTTATCCTTGAGCCACAATGAGCAGTTCTTC.

This clone was seen a handful of times. The junction departs from the called germline gene at one end, perhaps through a read error. The rearrangement uses TRBV11-2 and TRBJ2-7, with 7 bases aligning to TRBD1. This CDR3 is 12 amino acids long. Germline V gene lookup returns CDR1 SGHAT and CDR2 FQNNGV. The CDR3 nucleotides read TGTGCCAGCAGCTTAGTGAGAGACAGGGCATATTTC. Translating gives CASSLVRDRAYF. Full variable domain (rest looked up from reference TRBV11-2 and TRBJ2-7): EAGVAQSPRYKIIEKRQSVAFWCNPISGHATLYWYQQILGQGPKLLIQFQNNGVVDDSQLPKDRFSAERLKGVDSTLKIQPAKLEDSAVYLCASSLVRDRAYFGPGTRLTVT.

The sample holds a few counts of this clone. The rearrangement joins TRBV19 to TRBJ2-7, with TRBD1 identical over 8 bases. CDR3 length: 15 residues. V lost 4 bases and J lost 3; bases outside the gene matches: 8. Germline-derived CDR1 and CDR2 are LNHDA and SQIVND (reference sequence). CDR3 sequence (DNA): TGTGCCAGTAGTACCGGACAGGGCTATGACTACGAGCAGTACTTC. Its protein product is CASSTGQGYDYEQYF.

There are many counts of this clone. The chain uses TRBV5-4 and TRBJ2-6, with a possible D match to TRBD2 (5 bases). CDR1 and CDR2 (germline): SGHNT, YYREEE (reference sequence). CDR3 length: 14 residues. V dropped 2 bases and J dropped 2 bases, with 5 bases sitting between them. CDR3 in DNA: TGTGCCAGCAGCTTACTAGCTGGGGCCAACGTCCTGACTTTC. Protein product: CASSLLAGANVLTF.

The V gene is TRBV27, the J gene TRBJ2-7, with TRBD2 identical over 11 bases. J gave up 7 bases and V 3 bases, and 11 bases lay outside the gene matches. The CDR3 is made up of 16 amino acids. Germline V CDR1 and CDR2: MNHEY, SMNVEV (reference sequence). The CDR3 region has the DNA TGTGCCAGCAGTTTGGGAAGACTAGCGGGATTGAGGGAGCAGTACTTC. This codes for CASSLGRLAGLREQYF.

This clone was recorded a few times. V is TRBV4-3 and J is TRBJ2-5; the match to TRBD2 covers 7 bases. In germline, CDR1 is LGHNA, CDR2 YSLEER. Germline trimming cut 1 base from V and 7 bases from J; bases unmatched to any gene: 9. The CDR3 consists of 15 residues. The CDR3 nucleotides are TGCGCCAGCAGCCAAGGGGCTAGCGGTGGGAGGACCCAGTACTTC. Amino acids: CASSQGASGGRTQYF.

This clone was counted at least ten times. The rearrangement joins TRBV9 to TRBJ1-4; tentatively, D is TRBD1 (6 bases). The germline V and J ends were trimmed by 3 bases and 8 bases, with 17 bases remaining between them. The CDR3 spans 15 residues. CDR1 SGDLS and CDR2 YYNGEE come from the germline V gene. In DNA, the CDR3 is TGTGCCAGCAGCGGAACAGGGCAGGTTTACGAAAAACTGTTTTTT. It codes for CASSGTGQVYEKLFF.

This clone has at least ten counts. The rearrangement links TRBV7-9 to TRBJ2-1, with D possibly being TRBD1 (6 bases). The germline gives CDR1 SEHNR, CDR2 FQNEAQ (reference sequence). V gave up 2 bases and J gave up 16 bases, with 15 bases separating them. The CDR3 loop spans 12 amino acids. The CDR3: CASSLRGTWIFF. The CDR3, as DNA: TGTGCCAGCAGCTTAAGGGGGACGTGGATCTTCTTC. The full variable domain, its missing parts supplied by reference TRBV7-9 and TRBJ2-1, is DTGVSQNPRHKITKRGQNVTFRCDPISEHNRLYWYRQTLGQGPEFLTYFQNEAQLEKSRLLSDRFSAERPKGSFSTLEIQRTEQGDSAMYLCASSLRGTWIFFGPGTRLTVL.

The chain is built from TRBV7-2 and TRBJ2-3, with 7 bases that match TRBD2. Trimming took 6 bases from V and 2 from J; bases not matched to a gene: 8. CDR1 is SGHTA, CDR2 FQGNSA, per germline. The CDR3 is made up of 15 amino acids. This CDR3 is CASSPPAGFTDTQYF. CDR3 DNA sequence: TGTGCCAGCAGTCCACCAGCGGGATTCACAGATACGCAGTATTTT.

This chain connects TRBV7-3 to TRBJ1-4, with D tentatively TRBD1 (6 bases). V lost 5 bases and J 4 bases, leaving 11 bases between the germline ends. The CDR3 runs to 14 residues. Germline CDR1 and CDR2: SGHTA and FQGTGA. The CDR3 sequence is CASSTGHLNEKLFF. Here the CDR3 DNA reads TGTGCCAGCAGCACGGGACACCTTAATGAAAAACTGTTTTTT. Together with reference TRBV7-3 and TRBJ1-4, the CDR3 gives the full variable domain: GAGVSQTPSNKVTEKGKYVELRCDPISGHTALYWYRQSLGQGPEFLIYFQGTGAADDSGLPNDRFFAVRPEGSVSTLKIQRTERGDSAVYLCASSTGHLNEKLFFGSGTQLSVL.

This clone was found many times. This chain connects TRBV7-8 to TRBJ2-5; 7 bases line up with TRBD2. Trimming cost V 1 base and J 1 base; bases outside gene matches: 9. This CDR3 comprises 17 residues. Looked up from germline, CDR1 is SGHVS and CDR2 is FQNEAQ. CDR3 sequence (DNA): TGTGCCAGCAGCTTAGAATGGGCTAGCGGACCCCAAGAGACCCAGTACTTC. Amino acids: CASSLEWASGPQETQYF. The full variable domain, in which reference TRBV7-8 and TRBJ2-5 provide the parts outside the CDR3, is GAGVSQSPRYKVAKRGQDVALRCDPISGHVSLFWYQQALGQGPEFLTYFQNEAQLDKSGLPSDRFFAERPEGSVSTLKIQRTQQEDSAVYLCASSLEWASGPQETQYFGPGTRLLVL.

The chain employs TRBV5-1 and TRBJ2-3; 10 bases are a match to TRBD2. Germline CDR1 reads SGHRS; CDR2 reads YFSETQ. V lost 1 base and J lost 7; bases outside the gene matches: 6. The CDR3 covers 15 residues. The CDR3 nucleotides read TGCGCCAGCAGCTTGAGCGGGGGGGCCGAGAATACGCAGTATTTT. It codes for CASSLSGGAENTQYF. The variable domain in full, with the rest retrieved from reference TRBV5-1 and TRBJ2-3, is KAGVTQTPRYLIKTRGQQVTLSCSPISGHRSVSWYQQTPGQGLQFLFEYFSETQRNKGNFPGRFSGRQFSNSRSEMNVSTLELGDSALYLCASSLSGGAENTQYFGPGTRLTVL.

This clone has just a few counts. The same CDR3 is also encoded by other DNA sequences in this sample. The genes are TRBV5-4 and TRBJ1-1; no firm D call. V was pared by 2 bases and J by 0 bases, with 5 bases between. The CDR3 extends over 13 amino acids. The germline CDR1 and CDR2 sequences are SGHNT and YYREEE (reference sequence). The CDR3 DNA reads as TGTGCCAGCAGCTTACACATGAACACTGAAGCTTTCTTT. Translated: CASSLHMNTEAFF.

V is TRBV28 and J is TRBJ2-7, with 7 bases lining up with TRBD1. The CDR3 sequence is 14 residues long. The germline V gene has CDR1 MDHEN and CDR2 SYDVKM. J lost 3 bases, V lost 7 bases, and 9 bases had no gene match. The CDR3 nucleotides are TGTGCCAGCACGTTGGGACAGCGGCACTACGAGCAGTACTTC. As protein: CASTLGQRHYEQYF.